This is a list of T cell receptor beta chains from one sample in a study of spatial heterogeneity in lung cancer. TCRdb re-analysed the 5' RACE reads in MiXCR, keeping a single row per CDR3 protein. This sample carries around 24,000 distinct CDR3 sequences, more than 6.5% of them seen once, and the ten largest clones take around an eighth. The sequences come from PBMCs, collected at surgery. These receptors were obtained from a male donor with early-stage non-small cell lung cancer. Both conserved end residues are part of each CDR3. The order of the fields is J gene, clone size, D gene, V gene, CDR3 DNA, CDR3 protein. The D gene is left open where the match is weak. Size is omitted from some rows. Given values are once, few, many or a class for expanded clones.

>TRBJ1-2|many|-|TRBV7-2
TGTGCCAGCAGCTTAGACGTAATCTCACAGGGAAGAAGAGGCTACACCTTC
CASSLDVISQGRRGYTF
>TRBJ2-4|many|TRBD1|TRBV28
TGTGCCAGCAGACCCCATACAGGGGGTGGAAACATTCAGTACTTC
CASRPHTGGGNIQYF
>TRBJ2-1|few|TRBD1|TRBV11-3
TGTGCCAGCAGCCGGGGGACAGGGATATACAATGAGCAGTTCTTC
CASSRGTGIYNEQFF
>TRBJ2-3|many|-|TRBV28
TGTGCCAGCAGCCCCAGTAGTCTCCGCTCCAGCACAGATACGCAGTATTTT
CASSPSSLRSSTDTQYF
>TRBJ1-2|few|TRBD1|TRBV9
TGTGCCAGCAGCGTAGCTACGGGACAGGGGGCAAACTATGGCTACACCTTC
CASSVATGQGANYGYTF
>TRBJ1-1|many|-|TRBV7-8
TGTGCCAGCAGCTACGAAGAGTGGAACACTGAAGCTTTCTTT
CASSYEEWNTEAFF
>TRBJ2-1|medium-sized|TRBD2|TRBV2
TGTGCCAGCAGTTTCCCCCTGACTAGCGGGAGGGCCAGGGATGAGCAGTTCTTC
CASSFPLTSGRARDEQFF
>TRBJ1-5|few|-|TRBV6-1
TGTGCCAGCAGTGAAAACAGGGTAGGACAGCCCCAGCATTTT
CASSENRVGQPQHF
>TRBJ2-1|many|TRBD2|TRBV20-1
TGCAGTGTACCACAATTAGCGGGAGAGCAGTTCTTC
CSVPQLAGEQFF
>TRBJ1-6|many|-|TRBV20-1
TGCAGTGCTAGGGCCCCCGGTCAGGGGAATTCACCCCTCCACTTT
CSARAPGQGNSPLHF
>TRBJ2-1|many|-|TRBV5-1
TGCGCCAGCAGCTTGGTACTCAATGAGCAGTTCTTC
CASSLVLNEQFF
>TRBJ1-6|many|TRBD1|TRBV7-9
TGTGCCAGCAGCCACCACCGGGACAGGGGTGCACCCCTCCACTTT
CASSHHRDRGAPLHF
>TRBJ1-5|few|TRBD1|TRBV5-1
TGCGCCAGCAGCCCCGGGACAGGGGCAGGCCAGCCCCAGCATTTT
CASSPGTGAGQPQHF
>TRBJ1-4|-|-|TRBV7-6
TGTGCCAGCAGCTTGGTGACAAATGAAAAACTGTTTTTT
CASSLVTNEKLFF
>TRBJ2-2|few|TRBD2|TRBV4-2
TGTGCCAGCAGCCCCGGACTAGCGACGAACACCGGGGAGCTGTTTTTT
CASSPGLATNTGELFF
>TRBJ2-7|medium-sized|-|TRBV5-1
TGCGCCAGCAGCGTCGACTCCAAGTACCACGAGCAGTACTTC
CASSVDSKYHEQYF
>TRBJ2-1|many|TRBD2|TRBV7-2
TGTGCCAGCAGCTCCGGGGGGGCCGCCTACAATGAGCAGTTCTTC
CASSSGGAAYNEQFF
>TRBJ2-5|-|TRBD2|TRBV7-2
TGTGCCAGCACCTCCGGCGGGGGGACTGTGACCCAGTACTTC
CASTSGGGTVTQYF
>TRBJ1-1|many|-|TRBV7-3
TGTGCCAGCAGCTTAAAAGGGGCGTTCACTGAAGCTTTCTTC
CASSLKGAFTEAFF
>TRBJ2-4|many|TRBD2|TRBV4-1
TGCGCCAGCAGCTGGACTAGCGGGGGAAACATTCAGTACTTC
CASSWTSGGNIQYF
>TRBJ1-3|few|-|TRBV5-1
TGCGCCAGCAGCTTGGGGACACCCTCTGGAAACACCATATATTTT
CASSLGTPSGNTIYF
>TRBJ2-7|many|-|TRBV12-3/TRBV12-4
TGTGCCAGCAGCCCCGGGATGTCCGAGCAGTACTTC
CASSPGMSEQYF
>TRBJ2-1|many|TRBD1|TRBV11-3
TGTGCCAGCAGCTTAAGAGGGGGCAGCAATGAGCAGTTCTTC
CASSLRGGSNEQFF
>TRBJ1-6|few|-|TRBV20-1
TGCAGTGCTAGAGGCCGAAAGTCCTCCTATAATTCACCCCTCCACTTT
CSARGRKSSYNSPLHF
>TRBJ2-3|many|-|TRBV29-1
TGCAGCGCACTTCCAGGCACAGATACGCAGTATTTT
CSALPGTDTQYF
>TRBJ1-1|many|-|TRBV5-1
TGCGCCAGCAGCTTGGTCGGGGGGCGAGACGCTTTCTTT
CASSLVGGRDAFF
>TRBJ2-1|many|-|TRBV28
TGTGCCAGCAGTTCGCCTAGCGCCTCCTCCTACAATGAGCAGTTCTTC
CASSSPSASSYNEQFF
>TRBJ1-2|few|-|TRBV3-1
TGTGCCAGCAGCCAGGGATCCGGGCAGTATGGCTACACCTTC
CASSQGSGQYGYTF
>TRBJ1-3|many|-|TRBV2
TGTGCCAGCAGGGAGTCTCCGGGAAACACCATATATTTT
CASRESPGNTIYF
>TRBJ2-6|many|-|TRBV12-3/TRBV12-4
TGTGCCAGCACCCACTCTGGGGCCAACGTCCTGACTTTC
CASTHSGANVLTF
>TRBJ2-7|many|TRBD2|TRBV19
TGTGCCAGTAGTATAGGGGGGACTAGAACTTACGAGCAGTACTTC
CASSIGGTRTYEQYF
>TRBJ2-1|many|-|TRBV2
TGTGCCAGCAGCGCGGGCTTCAATGAGCAGTTCTTC
CASSAGFNEQFF
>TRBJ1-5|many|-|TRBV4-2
TGTGCCAGCAGCCAAGCGGATCAGCCCCAGCATTTT
CASSQADQPQHF
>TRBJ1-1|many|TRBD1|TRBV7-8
TGTGCCAGCAGCTTAAGGGACAGGGGGTCGAACACTGAAGCTTTCTTT
CASSLRDRGSNTEAFF
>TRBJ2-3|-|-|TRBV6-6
TGTGCCAGCATCCGGGCTAGCGTCACAGATACGCAGTATTTT
CASIRASVTDTQYF
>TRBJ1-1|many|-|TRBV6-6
TGTGCCAGCAGTGCGACACCCGGGAACACTGAAGCTTTCTTT
CASSATPGNTEAFF
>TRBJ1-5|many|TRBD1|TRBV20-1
TGCAGTGCTAGAACCGGGACAGGGGACCAGCCCCAGCATTTT
CSARTGTGDQPQHF
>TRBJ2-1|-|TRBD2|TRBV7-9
TGTGCCAGCAGCTTGGGACTAGCCCTCTACAATGAGCAGTTCTTC
CASSLGLALYNEQFF
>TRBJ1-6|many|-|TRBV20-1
TGCAGTGCTAGAGGCGACTCCTATAATTCACCCCTCCACTTT
CSARGDSYNSPLHF
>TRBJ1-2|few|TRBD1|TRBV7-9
TGTGCCAGCAGCCTTCGACAGGGCGACTACACCTTC
CASSLRQGDYTF
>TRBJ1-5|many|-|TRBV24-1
TGTGCCACCAGTGCGGGGGGAAATCAGCCCCAGCATTTT
CATSAGGNQPQHF
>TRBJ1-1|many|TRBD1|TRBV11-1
TGTGCCAGCAGCCGTTACCAACAGGGGGTAGGGGAAGCTTTCTTT
CASSRYQQGVGEAFF
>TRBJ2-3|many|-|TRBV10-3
TGTGCCTCCCGGACAGACACAGATACGCAGTATTTT
CASRTDTDTQYF
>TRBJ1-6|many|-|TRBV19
TGTGCCAGTAGTATTCTGCAGGGGATGAAGCGAAATTCACCCCTCCACTTT
CASSILQGMKRNSPLHF
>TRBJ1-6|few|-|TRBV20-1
TGCAGTGCTCATACCGAGGGAATTAGTAATTCACCCCTCCACTTT
CSAHTEGISNSPLHF
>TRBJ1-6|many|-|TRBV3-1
TGTGCCAGCAGCCAAGCCGGCACTGGCAATTCACCCCTCCACTTT
CASSQAGTGNSPLHF
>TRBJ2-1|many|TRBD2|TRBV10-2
TGCGCCAGCAGGGGGGTAAGGACTAGCGGGAGCGCTGTGGCGTGGAATGAGCAGTTCTTC
CASRGVRTSGSAVAWNEQFF
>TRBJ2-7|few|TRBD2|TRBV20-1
TGCAGTGTTCTTACTAGCGGGACGGGATACGAGCAGTACTTC
CSVLTSGTGYEQYF
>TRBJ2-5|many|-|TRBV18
TGTGCCAGCTCACCAGATGATGGGACCCAGTACTTC
CASSPDDGTQYF